The 6 T cell receptor beta chains reported below all come from one sample, sequenced in a study of T cell responses to AZD1222 COVID-19 vaccine. Clones were sequenced by immunoSEQ multiplex PCR, and TCRdb holds only the in-frame ones, with some missing. The sample consists of 100,000 to 130,000 clones, 70% to 90% of them appearing once. Sequenced material: peripheral blood, taken 28 days after the second AZD1222 dose. The origin of the receptors is an adult who received the AZD1222 COVID-19 vaccine.

V and J are TRBV18 and TRBJ1-4; 8 nucleotides match TRBD1. Germline CDR1 KGHSH, CDR2 LQKENI. The CDR3 contains 16 residues. Trimming removed 5 bases from V and 0 bases from J; junction bases left unmatched: 5. The CDR3, as DNA: TGTGCCAGCTCAGCCAGGGGGCCCTCAACTAATGAAAAACTGTTTTTT. It translates to CASSARGPSTNEKLFF.

J is TRBJ1-5 and V is TRBV24-1; D gene uncertain. The V and J ends lost 0 bases and 4 bases respectively, with 9 bases between them. Germline V gives CDR1 KGHDR, CDR2 SFDVKD. This CDR3 spans 15 amino acids. CDR3 residues: CATSDLAEGNQPQHF. Here the CDR3 DNA reads TGTGCCACCAGTGATTTGGCAGAGGGAAATCAGCCCCAGCATTTT.

This clone was counted between two and nine times. This chain joins TRBV4-1 and TRBJ1-4; D unresolved. Between the trimmed V and J ends, which lost 0 bases and 8 bases, there was a span of 13 bases. This CDR3 contains 15 residues. CDR1 and CDR2 from the germline V gene are MGHRA and YSYEKL. CDR3 nucleotides: TGCGCCAGCAGCCAAGAGTGGTTGCGGAGGGAAAAACTGTTTTTT. Protein: CASSQEWLRREKLFF.

The V and J genes are TRBV11-2 and TRBJ2-7, with 10 bases that match TRBD2. The CDR3 covers 17 residues. With V trimmed by 1 base and J by 0 bases, 6 bases remained unmatched. CDR1 is SGHAT and CDR2 is FQNNGV in the germline V gene. DNA for the CDR3: TGTGCCAGCAGCTTAGGGGTTAGCGGGGGGTCCTCCTACGAGCAGTACTTC. Translating gives CASSLGVSGGSSYEQYF. Full variable domain (missing parts from reference TRBV11-2 and TRBJ2-7): EAGVAQSPRYKIIEKRQSVAFWCNPISGHATLYWYQQILGQGPKLLIQFQNNGVVDDSQLPKDRFSAERLKGVDSTLKIQPAKLEDSAVYLCASSLGVSGGSSYEQYFGPGTRLTVT.

The chain is built from TRBV15 and TRBJ1-4, with a tentative D call TRBD1 (6 bases). Trimming removed 3 bases from V and 4 bases from J, with 12 bases in between. Germline CDR1 and CDR2: LNHNV and YYDKDF (reference sequence). The CDR3 runs to 15 residues. For the CDR3, the DNA is TGTGCCACCAGCAGGCGGACAGTTAATAATGAAAAACTGTTTTTT. Protein product: CATSRRTVNNEKLFF.

The chain uses TRBV4-3 and TRBJ1-4; no definite D call. The CDR3 contains 16 residues. V gave up 0 bases and J gave up 8 bases, with 16 bases separating them. From germline, CDR1 is LGHNA and CDR2 YSLEER. CDR3 in DNA: TGCGCCAGCAGCCAAGATGCGGGTCCCGCCGGCGAAAAACTGTTTTTT. Its translation is CASSQDAGPAGEKLFF.